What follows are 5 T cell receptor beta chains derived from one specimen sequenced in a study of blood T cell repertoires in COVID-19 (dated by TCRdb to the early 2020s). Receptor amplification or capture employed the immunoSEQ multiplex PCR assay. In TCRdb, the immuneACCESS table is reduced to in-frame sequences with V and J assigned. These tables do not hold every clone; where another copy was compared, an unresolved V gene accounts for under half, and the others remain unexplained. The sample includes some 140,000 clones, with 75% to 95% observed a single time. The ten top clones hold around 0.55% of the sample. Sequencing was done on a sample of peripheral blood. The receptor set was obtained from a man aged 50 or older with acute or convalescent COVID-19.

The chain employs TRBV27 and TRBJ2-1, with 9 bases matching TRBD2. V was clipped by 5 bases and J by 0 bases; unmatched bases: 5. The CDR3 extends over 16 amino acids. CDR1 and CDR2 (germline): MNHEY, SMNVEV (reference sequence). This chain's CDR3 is CASSPFSGSSYNEQFF. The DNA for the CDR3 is TGTGCCAGCAGTCCTTTTAGCGGGAGCTCCTACAATGAGCAGTTCTTC.

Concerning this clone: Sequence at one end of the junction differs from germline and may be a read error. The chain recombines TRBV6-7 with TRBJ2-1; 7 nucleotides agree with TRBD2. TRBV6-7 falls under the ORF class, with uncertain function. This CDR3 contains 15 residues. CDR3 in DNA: TGTGCCAGCAGTTCCGGCAGGGAGGGATACAATGAGCAATTCTTC. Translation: CASSSGREGYNEQFF.

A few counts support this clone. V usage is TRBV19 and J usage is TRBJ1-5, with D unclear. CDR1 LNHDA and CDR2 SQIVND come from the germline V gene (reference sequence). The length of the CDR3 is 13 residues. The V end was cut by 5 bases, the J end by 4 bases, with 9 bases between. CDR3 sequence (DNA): TGTGCCAGTAGTTCGCCACAGAATCAGCCCCAGCATTTT. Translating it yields CASSSPQNQPQHF.

The CDR3 here is CASSLLPRNSPLHF. The CDR3 DNA follows: TGTGCCAGCAGCCTCCTCCCCAGGAATTCACCCCTCCACTTT. The chain has TRBV11-2 and TRBJ1-6; no firm D call. The CDR3 totals 14 residues. Looked up from germline, CDR1 is SGHAT and CDR2 is FQNNGV. Trimming cost V 5 bases and J 7 bases, with 12 bases left between them. Supplemented by reference TRBV11-2 and TRBJ1-6, the full variable domain reads EAGVAQSPRYKIIEKRQSVAFWCNPISGHATLYWYQQILGQGPKLLIQFQNNGVVDDSQLPKDRFSAERLKGVDSTLKIQPAKLEDSAVYLCASSLLPRNSPLHFGNGTRLTVT.

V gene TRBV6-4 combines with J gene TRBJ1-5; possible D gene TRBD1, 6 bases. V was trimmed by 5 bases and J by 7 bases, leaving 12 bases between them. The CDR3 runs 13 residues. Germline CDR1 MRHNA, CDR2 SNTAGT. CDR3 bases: TGTGCCAGCAGTCGGACAGAGGGCCAGCCCCAGCATTTT. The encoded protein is CASSRTEGQPQHF.